A selection of T cell receptor beta chains follows, all from one sample in a study of control samples from healthy donors and cancer patients. Sequencing was performed with immunoSEQ multiplex PCR; in TCRdb, only in-frame clones are kept and a portion is missing. Of about 110,000 clones in the sample, approximately 80% were seen once. Input material: blood. These receptor sequences come from a young man in good health. Both conserved end residues are part of each CDR3. Each record gives: V gene, clone size, J gene, D gene, CDR3 DNA, CDR3 protein. The D gene is left open where the match is weak. Rows give clone size only sometimes, using once, few, many, or a class for an expanded clone.

TRBV2,.,TRBJ2-3,.,TGTGCCAGCAGTGTTCAGGGGTTCACAGATACGCAGTATTTT,CASSVQGFTDTQYF
TRBV10-3,.,TRBJ1-2,.,TGTGCCATCAGCGAGCCGGGGGGGGCTGGTGGCTACACCTTC,CAISEPGGAGGYTF
TRBV7-6,.,TRBJ2-6,.,TGTGCCAGCAGCCCCGATCCCTCTGGGGCCAACGTCCTGACTTTC,CASSPDPSGANVLTF
TRBV6-1,.,TRBJ2-7,TRBD2,TGTGCCAGCAGTGAATGGGCTAGCGGGTGGAGCTCCTACGAGCAGTACTTC,CASSEWASGWSSYEQYF
TRBV19,.,TRBJ2-1,.,TGTGCCAGTAGTGAGGAGGGGAGACCGAAGGGGCAGTTCTTC,CASSEEGRPKGQFF
TRBV4-3,.,TRBJ2-3,.,TGCGCCAGCAGCCAAGATCTCCCGGACCAAGGTGCAGATACGCAGTATTTT,CASSQDLPDQGADTQYF
TRBV6-5,.,TRBJ2-3,TRBD1,TGTGCCGGAACTAGGACAGGGGTGAGAGATACGCAGTATTTT,CAGTRTGVRDTQYF
TRBV19,.,TRBJ1-1,TRBD1,TGTGCCACTAGACAGGGCAACACTGAAGCTTTCTTT,CATRQGNTEAFF
TRBV28,.,TRBJ1-2,.,TGTGCCAGCAGTTTAACAGGGTTCAGCTACACCTTC,CASSLTGFSYTF
TRBV25-1,medium-sized,TRBJ1-1,.,TGTGCCAGCAGTGAATCAGGACATCTAGAAGCTTTCTTT,CASSESGHLEAFF
TRBV7-2,.,TRBJ2-7,.,TGTGCCAGCAGCTTGGATCCCTACGAGCAGTACTTC,CASSLDPYEQYF
TRBV30,.,TRBJ1-1,TRBD1,TGTGCCTGGAGTGGTCGGACAGGGGGCGGGAACACTGAAGCTTTCTTT,CAWSGRTGGGNTEAFF
TRBV6-6,few,TRBJ1-2,.,TGTGCCAGCAGTTACGATGGGGTCTATGGCTACACCTTC,CASSYDGVYGYTF
TRBV3-1/TRBV3-2,.,TRBJ2-1,TRBD2,TGTGCCAGCAGCCATTCTCCCGTTAGGACTAGGGCCTACAATGAGCAGTTCTTC,CASSHSPVRTRAYNEQFF
TRBV7-2,.,TRBJ1-4,.,TGTGCCAGCAGCTTAGTTTCCGAAAAACTGTTTTTT,CASSLVSEKLFF
TRBV25-1,.,TRBJ1-4,.,TGTGCCAGCAGTGAAAATGAAAAACTGTTTTTT,CASSENEKLFF
TRBV5-1,.,TRBJ2-5,TRBD2,TGCGCCAGCAGCTTGCCTCCCACTAGCGCCAAAAAAGAGACCCAGTACTTC,CASSLPPTSAKKETQYF
TRBV11-2,.,TRBJ2-1,TRBD2,TGTGCCAGCAGCTTAGATGTTGGGACTAGCGGAACTAATGAGCAGTTCTTC,CASSLDVGTSGTNEQFF
TRBV2,few,TRBJ1-1,.,TGTGCCAGCAGTGTTCTCACGGCGAACACTGAAGCTTTCTTT,CASSVLTANTEAFF
TRBV2,.,TRBJ1-2,TRBD1,TGTGCCAGCAAAGGAGTATATGCTCGACAGGGGAGGAGGATGGATGGCTACACCTTC,CASKGVYARQGRRMDGYTF